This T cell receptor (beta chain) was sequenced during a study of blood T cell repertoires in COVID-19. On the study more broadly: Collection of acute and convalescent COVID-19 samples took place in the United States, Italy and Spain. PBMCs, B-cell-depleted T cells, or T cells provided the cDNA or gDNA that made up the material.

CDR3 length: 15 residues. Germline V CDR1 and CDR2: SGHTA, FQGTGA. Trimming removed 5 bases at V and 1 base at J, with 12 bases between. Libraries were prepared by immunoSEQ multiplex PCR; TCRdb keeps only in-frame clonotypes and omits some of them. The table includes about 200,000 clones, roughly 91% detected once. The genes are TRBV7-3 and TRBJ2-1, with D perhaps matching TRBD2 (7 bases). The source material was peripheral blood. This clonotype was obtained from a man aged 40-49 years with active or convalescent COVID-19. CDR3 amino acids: CASSPRGGSYNEQFF. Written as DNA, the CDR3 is TGTGCCAGCAGCCCGAGGGGGGGATCCTACAATGAGCAGTTCTTC.